This passage covers 21 T cell receptor beta chains from one sample sequenced in a study of naive and memory T cell subsets. The beta constant-region primer was an equimolar mix of two oligonucleotides covering TRBC1 and TRBC2. Ligated cDNA was amplified by four rounds of PCR with nested alpha and beta constant-region primers and SP2. TCRdb itself ran the UMI-ligation and nested PCR reads through MiXCR, one entry per CDR3 protein. The sample records some 15,000 distinct CDR3 sequences, roughly 8.7% being singletons. Sequencing was carried out using central memory CD8+ T cells from blood. Receptor source: a human donor in good health.

This clonotype was picked up a small number of times. The rearrangement joins TRBV20-1 to TRBJ2-1; TRBD2 agrees at 16 bases. The CDR3 totals 17 residues. V was clipped by 4 bases and J by 8 bases; unmatched bases: 11. Per the germline V gene, CDR1 is DFQATT and CDR2 is SNEGSKA (reference sequence). CDR3: CSATAGTSGGAGDEQFF. DNA for the CDR3: TGCAGTGCTACCGCCGGGACTAGCGGGGGGGCCGGGGATGAGCAGTTCTTC.

Within the sample, this clonotype is medium-sized. V is TRBV7-8 and J is TRBJ1-1, with a tentative D call TRBD1 (5 bases). Trimming took off 6 bases at V and 5 bases at J, with 16 bases between the two ends. The CDR3 has 14 residues. Germline CDR1 reads SGHVS; CDR2 reads FQNEAQ. The chain's CDR3 is CASRETAGRTEAFF. The CDR3 DNA follows: TGTGCCAGCAGGGAGACAGCAGGGAGGACTGAAGCTTTCTTT.

The V and J genes are TRBV12-3 or TRBV12-4 and TRBJ2-7, with D possibly TRBD1 on 5 matching bases. Trimming removed 2 bases from V and 1 base from J, with 15 bases in between. This CDR3 spans 16 amino acids. In nucleotides, the CDR3 is TGTGCCAGCAGTTTACGAAGTCTCCAGGGATCCTACGAGCAGTACTTC. Protein product: CASSLRSLQGSYEQYF.

This clonotype was observed once. This CDR3 is missing its conserved last phenylalanine or tryptophan, likely due to a read error. This sequence joins TRBV15 and TRBJ2-1; D is unresolved. V lost 0 bases, J lost 0 bases, and 12 bases lay in between. The CDR3 is made up of 17 amino acids. The germline V gene has CDR1 LNHNV and CDR2 YYDKDF (reference sequence). Written as DNA, the CDR3 is TGTGCCACCAGCAGAGAGGTTGGGGTACCCTCCTACAATGAGCAGTTCTCC. Protein sequence: CATSREVGVPSYNEQFS.

This clonotype occurred a few times. The V gene is TRBV4-3, the J gene TRBJ2-3; 8 nucleotides match TRBD1. Germline V gene lookup returns CDR1 LGHNA and CDR2 YSLEER. V lost 2 bases to trimming and J lost 1 base; unmatched junction nucleotides: 8. This CDR3 has 17 residues. The CDR3 nucleotides read TGCGCCAGCAGCCAAAAAACGACAGGGGACGGCACAGATACGCAGTATTTT. Translation gives CASSQKTTGDGTDTQYF.

Ten or more counts support this clonotype. This rearrangement joins TRBV27 to TRBJ2-2; the D is unclear. Germline-derived CDR1 and CDR2 are MNHEY and SMNVEV (reference sequence). With 5 bases removed from V and 5 bases from J, the gap between germline ends came to 9 bases. The CDR3 is 13 amino acids. The CDR3 DNA is TGTGCCAGCAGTCCCCCGTCTACCGGGGAGCTGTTTTTT. Encoded protein: CASSPPSTGELFF.

The gene calls are TRBV28 and TRBJ2-2; D may match TRBD1 or TRBD2 (5 bases each). Germline lookup yields CDR1 MDHEN and CDR2 SYDVKM. This CDR3 has 16 amino acids. V gave up 3 bases and J gave up 1 base, with 12 bases separating them. The CDR3 sequence: CASSLQGRENTGELFF. CDR3 DNA: TGTGCCAGCAGTTTGCAGGGTCGGGAGAACACCGGGGAGCTGTTTTTT.

The V and J genes are TRBV20-1 and TRBJ1-5, with TRBD1 as a possible D gene (6 bases). Trimming pared 3 bases from V and 7 bases from J, leaving 13 bases between. The germline gives CDR1 DFQATT, CDR2 SNEGSKA (reference sequence). The CDR3 has 13 amino acids. The CDR3 DNA is TGCAGTGCTAGTATAGGGGGGCGCCAGCCCCAGCATTTT. Encoded protein: CSASIGGRQPQHF.

About this clonotype: A much larger clone differs by one base, so this may be a read error. J is TRBJ2-7 and V is TRBV19; D unresolved. The V gene lost 1 base and the J gene lost 4 bases, with 17 bases spanning the gap. This CDR3 region has 16 residues. The V gene's germline CDR1 is LNHDA and CDR2 SQIVND (reference sequence). The CDR3: CASSIAFGRRGYEQYF. Here the CDR3 DNA reads TGTGCCAGTAGTATAGCATTCGGCAGAAGAGGATACGAGCAGTACTTC.

This clonotype was counted only a few times. This chain joins TRBV24-1 and TRBJ1-1; 9 bases agree with TRBD1. After removal of 3 bases from V and 7 bases from J, the junction contained 8 bases not matched to a gene. The CDR3 length is 15 residues. Germline V gene lookup returns CDR1 KGHDR and CDR2 SFDVKD. CDR3 nucleotide sequence: TGTGCCACCAGTGATGGGGACAGGGAGTCGGGTGAAGCTTTCTTT. Its protein is CATSDGDRESGEAFF.

The chain combines TRBV7-2 with TRBJ2-3; the match to TRBD2 covers 10 bases. Losses at the gene ends were 5 bases for V and 6 bases for J; bases not matched to a gene: 8. The CDR3 has 15 residues. CDR1 is SGHTA and CDR2 is FQGNSA in the germline V gene. For the CDR3, the DNA is TGTGCCAGCAGCGCAGGGACTAGCGTCCTGGATACGCAGTATTTT. Translating gives CASSAGTSVLDTQYF.

The genes are TRBV12-3 or TRBV12-4 and TRBJ1-1, with D perhaps matching TRBD1 (5 bases). V was trimmed by 5 bases and J by 8 bases, leaving 12 bases between them. This CDR3 comprises 12 residues. CDR3 sequence reads: CASSAGALEAFF. The CDR3 DNA follows: TGTGCCAGCAGTGCCGGGGCGTTAGAAGCTTTCTTT.

This clonotype was recorded many times. The gene calls are TRBV4-2 and TRBJ1-2, with TRBD1 identical over 10 bases. Trimming at V came to 1 base and at J to 7 bases, leaving 12 bases not matched to a gene. The germline V gene encodes CDR1 LGHNA and CDR2 YNFKEQ. The CDR3 consists of 17 residues. The CDR3 region is CASSQVTGGVEIRGYTF. The CDR3 DNA reads TGTGCCAGCAGCCAAGTGACAGGGGGCGTCGAAATTCGTGGCTACACCTTC.

The chain combines TRBV7-3 with TRBJ1-1, with a possible D match to TRBD1 (5 bases). Germline V gene data show CDR1 as SGHTA and CDR2 as FQGTGA. CDR3 length: 13 amino acids. Trimming took off 0 bases at V and 4 bases at J, with 6 bases between the two ends. The CDR3 region has the DNA TGTGCCAGCAGCTTAACAAGGGGCACTGAAGCTTTCTTT. It is translated as CASSLTRGTEAFF.

In its sample, this clonotype was seen many times. The chain couples TRBV4-3 to TRBJ1-1, with unresolved D. This CDR3 is 15 amino acids long. Trimming shortened V by 0 bases and J by 3 bases, and 11 bases separated the two germline ends. The germline V gene has CDR1 LGHNA and CDR2 YSLEER. Here the CDR3 reads CASSQDRMGDTEAFF. The DNA of the CDR3 is TGCGCCAGCAGCCAAGACAGGATGGGTGACACTGAAGCTTTCTTT.

This clonotype was recorded a few times. The chain is built from TRBV3-1 and TRBJ2-5, with 7 bases matching TRBD1. Germline trimming cut 4 bases from V and 5 bases from J; bases unmatched to any gene: 10. Germline-derived CDR1 and CDR2 are LGHDT and YNNKEL (reference sequence). CDR3 length: 15 amino acids. CDR3 DNA: TGTGCCAGCAGCCCCAGGGGGTTTTTCGGGGAGACCCAGTACTTC. Residues: CASSPRGFFGETQYF.

This clonotype has only a few counts. The chain combines TRBV4-3 with TRBJ1-1; a weak D match, TRBD1 (5 bases). Trimming took 5 bases from V and 4 from J, leaving 11 bases between them. CDR1 is LGHNA, CDR2 YSLEER, per germline. This CDR3 has 13 residues. CDR3 region: CASSGRQSTEAFF. As DNA, the CDR3 is TGCGCCAGCAGCGGGCGACAGTCCACTGAAGCTTTCTTT.

At least ten counts were recorded for this clonotype. This chain connects TRBV20-1 to TRBJ2-3, with D perhaps matching TRBD2 (6 bases). The V and J ends lost 3 bases and 2 bases respectively, with 21 bases between them. The CDR3 is 17 amino acids. Germline V gene lookup returns CDR1 DFQATT and CDR2 SNEGSKA (reference sequence). The CDR3 loop is CSASPDPLADFTDTQYF. CDR3 in DNA: TGCAGTGCTAGTCCGGATCCCTTAGCGGATTTCACAGATACGCAGTATTTT.

This clonotype was counted a few times. It may be a read error: a sequence one base away is much more abundant. The chain couples TRBV28 to TRBJ2-7; TRBD1 matches at 8 bases. Looked up from germline, CDR1 is MDHEN and CDR2 is SYDVKM. The V gene end was trimmed by 2 bases and the J gene end by 0 bases; junction bases not matched to a gene: 6. The CDR3 extends over 16 amino acids. The CDR3 is CASSLSRGRSSYEQYF. CDR3 bases: TGTGCCAGCAGTTTAAGCAGGGGGCGCAGCTCCTACGAGCAGTACTTC.

This clonotype is judged medium-sized. The rearrangement uses TRBV6-4 and TRBJ2-6; 7 bases map to TRBD1. Trimming took 4 bases from V and 3 from J; bases not matched to a gene: 6. This CDR3 region has 16 residues. Germline V gene sequence: CDR1 MRHNA, CDR2 SNTAGT. The CDR3 DNA is TGTGCCAGCAGTGGGGGGACAGTTGATGGGGCCAACGTCCTGACTTTC. Protein sequence: CASSGGTVDGANVLTF.

This clonotype has a handful of counts. The V and J genes are TRBV4-1 and TRBJ2-7, with TRBD2 identical over 11 bases. The CDR3 is 15 residues long. CDR1 MGHRA and CDR2 YSYEKL come from the germline V gene. The junction had 5 bases not matched to a gene; V was cut back by 4 bases and J by 3 bases. The CDR3 DNA is TGCGCCAGCAGCCTCGTAGCGGGGGGGTTCTACGAGCAGTACTTC. Protein product: CASSLVAGGFYEQYF.